Below, one TCR beta chain is given with its context. Its antigen is not identified. This specimen comes from a study of radiation and T cells in renal cell carcinoma. Whole-study results and caveats: Without pretreatment biopsies, baseline tumor clonotype presence was undetermined. Top tumor clonotypes rose in blood 2 weeks post-radiation, then contracted.

Trimming shortened V by 3 bases and J by 1 base, and 6 bases separated the two germline ends. The CDR3 spans 13 residues. The germline V gene encodes CDR1 LGHNA and CDR2 YNFKEQ. Described time point: blood 4 weeks post-SBRT, at nephrectomy. The treatment was: 15 Gy SBRT to primary tumor, nephrectomy 4 weeks later. Nephrectomy followed 15 Gy stereotactic body radiation by 4 weeks. Clear cell pathology was present in this patient's renal cell carcinoma. Assay used: immunoSEQ multiplex PCR; TCRdb lists only in-frame clones, some missing. The table records 130,000 to 150,000 clones, 65% to 90% of them present only once.

The receptor was isolated from a woman aged 45 to 65 with renal cell carcinoma. The specimen comprised blood, sampled from a patient whose treatment included radiotherapy and nephrectomy. The chain joins TRBV4-2 to TRBJ1-1, with D possibly matching TRBD1 (5 bases). As DNA, the CDR3 is TGTGCCAGCAGCCACACAGGGAACACTGAAGCTTTCTTT. Amino acids: CASSHTGNTEAFF.